The 27 T cell receptor beta chains below all came from one sample that was sequenced in a study of breast tumors, draining lymph nodes, adjacent tissues. TCRdb used MiXCR to reprocess the multiplex PCR reads, holding one entry per CDR3 protein. The profile covers 20,000 or so distinct CDR3 sequences, with approximately 53% appearing a single time and roughly 8.3% taken by the ten largest. The sequenced material came from breast tumor tissue. These receptors were taken from a female donor with breast cancer. Some clones in this sample may be carry-over from other donors' samples.

The CDR3 region is CSAISGRGKTQYF. Written as DNA, the CDR3 is TGCAGTGCGATTAGCGGGAGAGGAAAGACCCAGTACTTC. This sequence joins TRBV20-1 and TRBJ2-5; TRBD2 matches 9 bases. J lost 6 bases, V lost 6 bases, and 8 bases had no gene match. This CDR3 contains 13 residues. Germline V gene data show CDR1 as DFQATT and CDR2 as SNEGSKA (reference sequence).

The chain is built from TRBV19 and TRBJ1-5, with 10 bases matching TRBD1. The CDR3 is 14 amino acids. The germline V gene encodes CDR1 LNHDA and CDR2 SQIVND (reference sequence). V lost 5 bases, J lost 2 bases, and 0 bases stayed unmatched. Written as DNA, the CDR3 is TGTGCCAGTAGTGGGACAGGGGGCAATCAGCCCCAGCATTTT. Translation: CASSGTGGNQPQHF.

A note on this clonotype: A junction boundary mismatches the germline segment, possibly from a read error. This chain uses TRBV20-1 with TRBJ2-2; 7 bases map to TRBD1. The CDR3 contains 14 residues. The V gene's germline CDR1 is DFQATT and CDR2 SNEGSKA (reference sequence). CDR3: CCAESGGTTGELFF. CDR3 bases: TGCTGTGCTGAGTCAGGGGGAACAACCGGGGAGCTGTTTTTT.

This clonotype was counted only a few times. A single base separates this from a much larger clone, so it may be a read error. The chain employs TRBV6-5 and TRBJ2-1; D is perhaps TRBD2 (5 bases). This CDR3 has 17 amino acids. V was clipped by 0 bases and J by 2 bases, with 14 bases between them. CDR1 MNHEY and CDR2 SVGAGI come from the germline V gene. The CDR3 DNA is TGTGCCAGCAGTTACTCCCCTTCCCCCGGGACCTACAATGAGCAGTTCTTC. Its protein product is CASSYSPSPGTYNEQFF.

The rearrangement joins TRBV20-1 to TRBJ2-1; 13 bases align to TRBD2. CDR1 is DFQATT, CDR2 SNEGSKA, per germline (reference sequence). The CDR3 is made up of 12 amino acids. The V segment lost 7 bases and the J segment 8 bases; nucleotides outside the gene matches: 2. The CDR3 sequence: CSGTSGSDEQFF. In nucleotides, the CDR3 is TGCAGTGGGACTAGCGGGAGCGATGAGCAGTTCTTC.

CDR3 protein: CSASSPDYSEQYF. The CDR3 coding sequence is TGCAGTGCCAGCAGTCCCGACTATTCCGAGCAGTACTTC. The chain has TRBV20-1 and TRBJ2-7; a possible D gene is TRBD2 (5 bases). The ends were cut back, 6 bases at V and 6 bases at J, with 18 bases in the middle. This CDR3 is 13 amino acids long. The germline V gene encodes CDR1 DFQATT and CDR2 SNEGSKA (reference sequence).

The genes are TRBV25-1 and TRBJ1-3; 8 positions match TRBD1. The germline CDR1 and CDR2 sequences are MGHDK and SYGVNS. V lost 4 bases and J lost 4; bases outside the gene matches: 9. This CDR3 is 16 amino acids long. CDR3 DNA: TGTGCCAGCAGTGCTCCCGGACAGGGAGAGGGAAACACCATATATTTT. Translation gives CASSAPGQGEGNTIYF.

This clonotype was picked up many times. The chain uses TRBV5-8 and TRBJ1-1, with 8 bases that match TRBD1. The trim removed 4 bases at V and 4 bases at J, leaving 9 bases unmatched. Germline CDR1 reads SGHTS; CDR2 reads YDEGEE. The CDR3 is made up of 15 amino acids. Here the CDR3 DNA reads TGTGCCAGCAGCATCTACAGGGGGGGAGGCACTGAAGCTTTCTTT. Protein product: CASSIYRGGGTEAFF.

The table lists this clonotype with many counts. The chain has TRBV14 and TRBJ2-5; D perhaps matches TRBD1 (6 bases). Trimming took off 2 bases at V and 1 base at J, with 14 bases between the two ends. The CDR3 sequence is 16 residues long. Looked up from germline, CDR1 is SGHDN and CDR2 is FVKESK. The CDR3 nucleotides are TGTGCCAGCAGCCAACGCGGACAGTCCTTCCAAGAGACCCAGTACTTC. Translated, it gives CASSQRGQSFQETQYF.

Within the sample, this clonotype is medium-sized (0.01 to 0.1%). The chain is built from TRBV6-4 and TRBJ1-2; perhaps TRBD1 as D (5 bases). CDR1 and CDR2 from the germline V gene are MRHNA and SNTAGT. V lost 0 bases to trimming and J lost 7 bases, with 12 bases between them. This CDR3 region has 14 residues. The chain's CDR3 is CASSDSEGTAGYTF. Here the CDR3 DNA reads TGTGCCAGCAGTGACTCGGAAGGGACGGCTGGCTACACCTTC.

The table lists this clonotype with many counts. This rearrangement joins TRBV27 to TRBJ2-3; D is possibly TRBD2 (6 bases). Germline V gives CDR1 MNHEY, CDR2 SMNVEV (reference sequence). The CDR3 runs 14 residues. V gave up 5 bases and J gave up 1 base, with 10 bases separating them. This CDR3 reads CASSRGLRTDTQYF. CDR3 coding DNA: TGTGCCAGCAGTAGAGGACTACGCACAGATACGCAGTATTTT.

This clonotype was seen just once. The J gene is TRBJ2-7, the V gene TRBV10-1, with 9 bases lining up with TRBD2. The length of the CDR3 is 14 residues. After removal of 4 bases from V and 2 bases from J, the junction contained 3 bases not matched to a gene. Per the germline V gene, CDR1 is WNHNN and CDR2 is SYGVQD (reference sequence). In nucleotides, the CDR3 is TGCGCCAGCAGTGGGACTAGCGAGCCCTACGAGCAGTACTTC. This sequence encodes CASSGTSEPYEQYF.

The CDR3 nucleotides read TGTGCCAGCAGTGAATACAGGGGGCTATATAATTCACCCCTCCACTTT. This translates into CASSEYRGLYNSPLHF. The rearrangement joins TRBV25-1 to TRBJ1-6; TRBD1 matches 8 bases. The CDR3 extends over 16 amino acids. Germline V CDR1 and CDR2: MGHDK, SYGVNS. V was clipped by 0 bases and J by 4 bases; unmatched bases: 2.

V is TRBV5-1 and J is TRBJ1-2; D gene uncertain. CDR1 SGHRS and CDR2 YFSETQ come from the germline V gene. There are 13 residues in the CDR3. Trimming took 0 bases from V and 8 from J, leaving 11 bases between them. As DNA, the CDR3 is TGCGCCAGCAGCTTGGGCGGACCCGGGGGCTACACCTTC. Encoded protein: CASSLGGPGGYTF.

The V and J genes are TRBV9 and TRBJ2-1; a possible D gene is TRBD1 (5 bases). Germline V gene sequence: CDR1 SGDLS, CDR2 YYNGEE. V shed 1 base and J shed 8 bases, with 10 bases lying between them. This CDR3 contains 13 residues. CDR3: CASSVKGFDEQFF. The CDR3 region has the DNA TGTGCCAGCAGCGTAAAGGGGTTCGATGAGCAGTTCTTC.

There are a few counts of this clonotype. V usage is TRBV11-3 and J usage is TRBJ1-1; D call uncertain. From germline, CDR1 is SGHNT and CDR2 YENEEA. Between the trimmed V and J ends, which lost 3 bases and 3 bases, there was a span of 17 bases. This CDR3 spans 16 amino acids. The CDR3 is CASSLLDGGLDTEAFF. DNA of the CDR3: TGTGCCAGCAGCTTGTTGGATGGAGGGTTGGACACTGAAGCTTTCTTT.

In its sample, this clonotype was seen many times. The chain couples TRBV6-2 or TRBV6-3 to TRBJ2-1; 7 bases fit TRBD2. Germline CDR1 and CDR2: MNHEY and SVGEGT. The length of the CDR3 is 16 residues. The V segment lost 8 bases and the J segment 4 bases; nucleotides outside the gene matches: 14. The CDR3 DNA reads as TGTGCCAGCTTTTTTGTCGGCGGGAGTTCGTACAATGAGCAGTTCTTC. This translates into CASFFVGGSSYNEQFF.

This clonotype was detected only a few times. V usage is TRBV10-3 and J usage is TRBJ2-3; 12 nucleotides align to TRBD2. There are 14 residues in the CDR3. Trimming at V came to 10 bases and at J to 5 bases, leaving 7 bases not matched to a gene. CDR1 is ENHRY and CDR2 is SYGVKD in the germline V gene. CDR3 nucleotides: TGTGCCACACGACTAGCGGGAGCAAGAGATACGCAGTATTTT. Residues: CATRLAGARDTQYF.

To note about this clonotype: The junction and the germline gene differ at one end; a read error may be behind it. The chain has TRBV6-6 and TRBJ2-1; 13 positions agree with TRBD2. From germline, CDR1 is MNHNY and CDR2 SVGAGI (reference sequence). The length of the CDR3 is 17 residues. The CDR3 loop is CASRYSGTSGEYNEQFF. The CDR3 DNA reads as TGTGCCAGCAGATACTCCGGGACTAGCGGGGAGTACAATGAGCAGTTCTTC.

This clonotype was counted at least ten times. This may stem from a read error, because a much larger clone lies one nucleotide away. The chain carries TRBV20-1 and TRBJ1-2; D call uncertain. From germline, CDR1 is DFQATT and CDR2 SNEGSKA (reference sequence). CDR3 size: 12 residues. CDR3 sequence reads: CSALNSNYGSTF. The CDR3 nucleotides are TGCAGTGCGCTTAATTCTAACTATGGCTCCACCTTC.

The chain uses TRBV5-4 and TRBJ2-7, with 7 bases matching TRBD2. The CDR3 has 14 residues. CDR1 is SGHNT and CDR2 is YYREEE in the germline V gene (reference sequence). V shed 4 bases and J 7 bases; nucleotides not matched to a gene: 11. CDR3 amino acids: CASSPGLEIGEQYF. Written as DNA, the CDR3 is TGTGCCAGCAGCCCTGGACTAGAGATCGGGGAGCAGTACTTC.

Note on this clonotype: A junction boundary mismatches the germline segment, possibly from a read error. J is TRBJ2-7 and V is TRBV6-2 or TRBV6-3; 11 bases line up with TRBD2. The CDR3 is made up of 14 amino acids. CDR1 and CDR2 (germline): MNHEY, SVGEGT. The CDR3 reads CASSYGTSGYEQCF. In nucleotides, the CDR3 is TGTGCCAGCAGTTATGGGACTAGCGGCTACGAGCAGTGCTTC.

In its sample, this clonotype was seen once. A read error may account for a junction end that differs from germline. The chain joins TRBV6-5 to TRBJ2-1, with TRBD1 identical over 8 bases. This CDR3 comprises 16 residues. Germline CDR1 MNHEY, CDR2 SVGAGI. CDR3 coding DNA: TGCGCCAGCAGTTACTCCAGGACAGGGTCGTGCAATGAGCAGTTCTTC. It codes for CASSYSRTGSCNEQFF.

There are many counts of this clonotype. This chain connects TRBV6-5 to TRBJ1-5; D is unclear. Trimming pared 2 bases from V and 2 bases from J, leaving 7 bases between. Germline V gives CDR1 MNHEY, CDR2 SVGAGI. The CDR3 runs to 14 residues. The CDR3 is CASSYGPGNQPQHF. In DNA, the CDR3 is TGTGCCAGCAGTTACGGTCCGGGCAATCAGCCCCAGCATTTT.

In its sample, this clonotype was seen many times. This may stem from a read error, because a much larger clone lies one nucleotide away. V usage is TRBV20-1 and J usage is TRBJ2-3, with TRBD1 matching over 8 bases. The CDR3 consists of 16 residues. From germline, CDR1 is DFQATT and CDR2 SNEGSKA (reference sequence). DNA for the CDR3: TGCAGTGCTAGAACCGGGAACAGGGGGAGTAGGTATACGCGGTATTTT. Translation gives CSARTGNRGSRYTRYF.

V and J are TRBV10-3 and TRBJ2-3; 8 nucleotides match TRBD2. Germline CDR1 ENHRY, CDR2 SYGVKD. With 6 bases clipped from V and 0 bases from J, the junction kept 5 bases outside the gene matches. The CDR3 spans 15 residues. CDR3: CAISAASGSTDTQYF. The DNA of the CDR3 is TGTGCCATCAGCGCAGCTAGCGGGAGCACAGATACGCAGTATTTT.

This clonotype was recorded only once. The chain recombines TRBV20-1 with TRBJ2-3; 9 bases are a match to TRBD1. Germline V CDR1 and CDR2: DFQATT, SNEGSKA (reference sequence). The V gene end was trimmed by 6 bases and the J gene end by 1 base; junction bases not matched to a gene: 8. CDR3 length: 15 amino acids. The CDR3 DNA is TGCAGTGCAACGACAGGGGGTGAAGGCACAGATACGCAGTATTTT. This sequence encodes CSATTGGEGTDTQYF.